This T cell receptor beta chain was sequenced for a study of T cells in Graves' hyperthyroidism and ophthalmopathy. Study-level information: Before treatment of any kind, peripheral blood was taken at initial diagnosis.

General observations from the study: Ophthalmopathy could be told apart from stable hyperthyroidism with a 13 V-J model.

This clonotype was detected many times. What it recognizes is unknown. The CDR3 spans 11 residues. Per germline, CDR1 SQVTM and CDR2 ANQGSEA. V dropped 6 bases and J dropped 3 bases, with 9 bases sitting between them. Amplified TCR beta CDR3 regions derived from RNA transcripts. A set of HTBI primers served as the primers for a first-round RT-PCR of the TCR CDR3. Each CDR3 protein is one row after TCRdb ran MiXCR on the multiplex PCR reads. The sample records about 92,000 distinct CDR3 sequences, around 50% being singletons. This TCR derives from a woman between 35 and 50 years old with Graves' hyperthyroidism. The sequenced material came from blood. The chain carries TRBV29-1 and TRBJ2-7; a possible D gene is TRBD1 (5 bases). The CDR3 DNA reads TGCAGCGTCAAACAGGTCTACGAGCAGTACTTC. Residues: CSVKQVYEQYF.